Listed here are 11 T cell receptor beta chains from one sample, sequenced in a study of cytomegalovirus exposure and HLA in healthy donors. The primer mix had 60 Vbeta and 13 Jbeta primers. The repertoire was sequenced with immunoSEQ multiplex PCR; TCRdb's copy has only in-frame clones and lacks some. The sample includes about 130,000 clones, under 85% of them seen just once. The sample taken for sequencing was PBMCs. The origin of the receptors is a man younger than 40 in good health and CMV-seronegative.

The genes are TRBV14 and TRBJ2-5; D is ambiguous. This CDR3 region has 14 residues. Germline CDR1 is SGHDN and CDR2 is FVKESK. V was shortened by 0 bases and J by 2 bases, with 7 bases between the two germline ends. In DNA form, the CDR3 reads TGTGCCAGCAGCCAAGATTCTGTACAAGAGACCCAGTACTTC. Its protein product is CASSQDSVQETQYF.

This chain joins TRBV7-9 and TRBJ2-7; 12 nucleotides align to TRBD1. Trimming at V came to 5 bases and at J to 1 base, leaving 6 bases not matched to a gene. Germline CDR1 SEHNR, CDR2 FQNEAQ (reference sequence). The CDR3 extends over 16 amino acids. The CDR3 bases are TGTGCCAGCAGCGGGTCGGGACAGGGGGCGTCCTACGAGCAGTACTTC. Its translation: CASSGSGQGASYEQYF.

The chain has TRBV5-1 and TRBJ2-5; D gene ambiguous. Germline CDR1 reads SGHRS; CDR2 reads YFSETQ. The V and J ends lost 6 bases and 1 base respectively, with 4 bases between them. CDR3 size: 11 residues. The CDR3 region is CASTLQETQYF. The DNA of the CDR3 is TGCGCCAGCACCCTCCAAGAGACCCAGTACTTC.

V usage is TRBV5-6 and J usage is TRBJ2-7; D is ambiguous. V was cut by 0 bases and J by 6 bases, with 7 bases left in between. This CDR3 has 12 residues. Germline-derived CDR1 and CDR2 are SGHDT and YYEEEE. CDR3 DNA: TGTGCCAGCAGCTTGGACGGAGCCGAGCAGTACTTC. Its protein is CASSLDGAEQYF. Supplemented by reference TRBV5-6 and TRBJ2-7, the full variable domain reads DAGVTQSPTHLIKTRGQQVTLRCSPKSGHDTVSWYQQALGQGPQFIFQYYEEEERQRGNFPDRFSGHQFPNYSSELNVNALLLGDSALYLCASSLDGAEQYFGPGTRLTVT.

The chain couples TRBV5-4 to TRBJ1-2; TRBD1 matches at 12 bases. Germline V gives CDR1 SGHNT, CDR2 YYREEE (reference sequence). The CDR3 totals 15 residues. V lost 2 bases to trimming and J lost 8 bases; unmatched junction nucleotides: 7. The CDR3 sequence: CASSFPGQGARGYTF. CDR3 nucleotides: TGTGCCAGCAGCTTCCCGGGACAGGGGGCGAGGGGCTACACCTTC.

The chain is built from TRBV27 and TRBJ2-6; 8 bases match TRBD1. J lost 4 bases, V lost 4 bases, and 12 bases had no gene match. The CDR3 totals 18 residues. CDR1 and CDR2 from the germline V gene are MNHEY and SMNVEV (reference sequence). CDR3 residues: CASSSPGTGMVGANVLTF. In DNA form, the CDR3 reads TGTGCCAGCAGTTCGCCGGGGACAGGCATGGTAGGGGCCAACGTCCTGACTTTC.

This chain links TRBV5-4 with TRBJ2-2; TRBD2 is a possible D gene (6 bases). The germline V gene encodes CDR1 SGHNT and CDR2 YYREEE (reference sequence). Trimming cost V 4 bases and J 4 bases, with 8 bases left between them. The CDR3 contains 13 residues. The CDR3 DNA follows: TGTGCCAGCAGCAGGGACTCCACCGGGGAGCTGTTTTTT. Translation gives CASSRDSTGELFF.

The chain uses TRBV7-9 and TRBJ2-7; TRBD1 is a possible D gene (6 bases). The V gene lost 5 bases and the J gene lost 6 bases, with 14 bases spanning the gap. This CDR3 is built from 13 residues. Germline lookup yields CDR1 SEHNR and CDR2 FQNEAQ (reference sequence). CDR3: CASSPAGGGEQYF. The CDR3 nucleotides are TGTGCCAGCAGCCCAGCTGGGGGCGGCGAGCAGTACTTC.

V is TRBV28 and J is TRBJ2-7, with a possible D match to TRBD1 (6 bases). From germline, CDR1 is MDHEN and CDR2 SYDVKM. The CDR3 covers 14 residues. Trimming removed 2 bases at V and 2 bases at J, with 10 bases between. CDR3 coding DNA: TGTGCCAGCAGTTTAGGAGGACAGACCTACGAGCAGTACTTC. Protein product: CASSLGGQTYEQYF. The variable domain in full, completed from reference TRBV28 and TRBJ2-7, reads DVKVTQSSRYLVKRTGEKVFLECVQDMDHENMFWYRQDPGLGLRLIYFSYDVKMKEKGDIPEGYSVSREKKERFSLILESASTNQTSMYLCASSLGGQTYEQYFGPGTRLTVT.

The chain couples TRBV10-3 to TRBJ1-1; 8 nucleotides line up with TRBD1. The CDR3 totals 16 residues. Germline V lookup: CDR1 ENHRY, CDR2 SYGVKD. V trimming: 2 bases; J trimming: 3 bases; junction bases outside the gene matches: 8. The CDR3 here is CAISEPDRAPYTEAFF. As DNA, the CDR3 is TGTGCCATCAGTGAGCCGGACAGGGCGCCTTACACTGAAGCTTTCTTT.

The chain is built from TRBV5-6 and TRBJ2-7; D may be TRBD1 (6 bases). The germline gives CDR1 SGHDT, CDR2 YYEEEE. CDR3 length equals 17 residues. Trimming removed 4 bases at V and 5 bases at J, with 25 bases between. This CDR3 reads CASSTRRTVSGSNEQYF. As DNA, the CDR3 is TGTGCCAGCAGCACGAGAAGGACAGTCTCTGGATCCAACGAGCAGTACTTC. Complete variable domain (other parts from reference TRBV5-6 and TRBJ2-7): DAGVTQSPTHLIKTRGQQVTLRCSPKSGHDTVSWYQQALGQGPQFIFQYYEEEERQRGNFPDRFSGHQFPNYSSELNVNALLLGDSALYLCASSTRRTVSGSNEQYFGPGTRLTVT.